A selection of T cell receptor beta chains follows, all from one sample in a study of tumor and adjacent non-tumor tissue in lung cancer. Via MiXCR, TCRdb re-called the multiplex PCR reads, giving one row per CDR3 protein. The repertoire holds roughly 74,000 distinct CDR3 sequences, with over 65% as singletons. The specimen sequenced was distant non-tumor lung tissue. All receptors come from a man between 70 and 80 years old with non-small cell lung cancer. CDR3s include the opening cysteine and the closing phenylalanine or tryptophan.

TRBV11-2 CTSSLDQGGRYEHYF
TRBV20-1 CSAMGADGESAYNEQFF
TRBV7-8 CASSLAERAYQPQHF
TRBV11-2 CASSLTGTGVAGELFF
TRBV5-1 CANSTQDSYGYTF
TRBV11-3 CASGRLLARNTGELYF
TRBV28 CACSTTGRFAGYSF
TRBV6-1 CASNQDTGASNEKLFF
TRBV6-1 CVSSEGIANYGYTF
TRBV12-5 CASWKTGSRDNSPLHF
TRBV29-1 CSVENEINNEQFF
TRBV6-6 CASLQGPAYEQYF
TRBV6-5 CASSYSATRTEAFF
TRBV5-5 CASSFDINRRQHF
TRBV6-9 CASSYSGQRTDTQSF
TRBV29-1 CSAKPNLKAGQESQYF
TRBV6-6 CASSCLAGTGGGYTF